The clone carrying this T cell receptor beta chain is a singleton in its sample. V was trimmed by 8 bases and J by 5 bases, leaving 18 bases between them. In germline, CDR1 is MDHEN, CDR2 SYDVKM. This CDR3 comprises 14 residues. The sample belongs to a study of shared clonotypes between healthy human individuals. Profiling relied on immunoSEQ multiplex PCR, and the TCRdb table lists in-frame clones only, not all of them. The table records roughly 530,000 clones, almost 97% of them present only once. V is TRBV28 and J is TRBJ1-1; D gene uncertain. This TCR was recovered from a woman aged 25 to 39 in good health. Specimen: naive CD4+ T cells sorted from blood. Subset reported: CD45RA+ positively selected. CDR3 DNA sequence: TGTGCCAGCGGAAACGGGGTTTGGGGTACTGAAGCTTTCTTT. It is translated as CASGNGVWGTEAFF.